Listed here is a single TCR beta chain. The study drew participants aged about 18 to 90 years from roughly 25 US areas. Grouping used clinical history reported by participants in a survey and questionnaire. The CDR3 has 15 amino acids. V gave up 0 bases and J gave up 13 bases; unmatched junction bases: 9. Germline assignment: CDR1 WNHNN and CDR2 SYGVQD (reference sequence). The data were taken from a study of blood T cell repertoires in COVID-19. About the research overall: There were acute and convalescent COVID-19 samples, and they came from the United States, Italy and Spain.

Per the study methods: Reference gene primer amplification yielded estimated nucleated cell counts. Sequencing used immunoSEQ multiplex PCR; TCRdb keeps in-frame clones, though not all of them. Clone size and V and J calls were adopted from that table, with D and trimming inferred from the DNA. This table has 150,000 or so clones, approximately 90% appearing once. This sequence was found in a woman aged 40 to 50 who had been exposed to COVID-19. The chain carries TRBV10-1 and TRBJ2-3; 11 bases are shared with TRBD2. The sequenced sample was PBMCs or T cells enriched from blood (not recorded which). The CDR3 reads CASSESPVAGGMEYF. For the CDR3, the DNA is TGCGCCAGCAGTGAGTCTCCGGTAGCGGGGGGGATGGAGTATTTT.